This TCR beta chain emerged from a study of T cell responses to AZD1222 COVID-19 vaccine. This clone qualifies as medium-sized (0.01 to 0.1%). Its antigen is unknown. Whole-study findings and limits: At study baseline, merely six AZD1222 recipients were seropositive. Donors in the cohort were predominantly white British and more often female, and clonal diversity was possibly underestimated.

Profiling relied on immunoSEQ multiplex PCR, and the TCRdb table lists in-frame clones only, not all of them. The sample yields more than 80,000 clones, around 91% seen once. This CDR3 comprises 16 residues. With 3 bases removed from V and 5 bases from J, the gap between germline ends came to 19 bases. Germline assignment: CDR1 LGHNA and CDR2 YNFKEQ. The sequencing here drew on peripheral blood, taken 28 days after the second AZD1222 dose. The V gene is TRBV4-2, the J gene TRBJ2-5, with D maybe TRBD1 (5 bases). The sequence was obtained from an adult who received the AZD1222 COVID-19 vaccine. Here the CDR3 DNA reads TGTGCCAGCAGCCAGGGCGCAGGGATAGGGTTCGAGACCCAGTACTTC. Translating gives CASSQGAGIGFETQYF.